This TCR beta chain was recorded in a study of cytomegalovirus exposure and HLA in healthy donors. About the research overall: The platform used for the roughly 130 validation repertoires matched that of the approximately 620 first-cohort repertoires, a later analysis reported.

Germline CDR1 reads LGHNA; CDR2 reads YSLEER. V was clipped by 1 base and J by 1 base; unmatched bases: 10. This CDR3 comprises 18 residues. Profiling relied on immunoSEQ multiplex PCR, and the TCRdb table lists in-frame clones only, not all of them. Of about 56,000 clones in the sample, 93% are singletons; the top ten hold 1.7%. Overall study results and limits: The authors listed over 150 TCR beta chains as cytomegalovirus-associated. For cytomegalovirus status, the classifier reportedly gave diagnoses with high specificity and sensitivity. Among TCR sequences, most were rare, though some public TCRs appeared in many donors.

About this clone: As yet, its antigen is unknown.

The TCR sequence derives from a woman between 18 and 29 years old in good health and CMV-seropositive. The J gene is TRBJ2-5, the V gene TRBV4-3; 9 bases line up with TRBD2. Sequencing was carried out using PBMCs. The CDR3 sequence is CASSQGNSGSLFQETQYF. The CDR3 nucleotides are TGCGCCAGCAGCCAAGGCAATAGCGGGAGCCTTTTCCAAGAGACCCAGTACTTC.